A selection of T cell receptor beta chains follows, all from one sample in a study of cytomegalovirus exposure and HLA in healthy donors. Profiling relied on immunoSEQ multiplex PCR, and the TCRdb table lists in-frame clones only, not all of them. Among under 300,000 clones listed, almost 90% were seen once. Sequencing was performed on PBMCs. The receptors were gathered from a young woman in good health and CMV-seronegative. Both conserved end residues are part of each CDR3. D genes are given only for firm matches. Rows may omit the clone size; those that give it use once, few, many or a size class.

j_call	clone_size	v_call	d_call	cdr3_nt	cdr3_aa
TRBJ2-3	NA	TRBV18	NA	TGTGCCAGCTCACCGGGGCAGGCGGGAACAGCAGATACGCAGTATTTT	CASSPGQAGTADTQYF
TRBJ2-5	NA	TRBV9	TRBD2	TGTGCCAGCAGCGTGGGGGGGGGAACGTACCAAGAGACCCAGTACTTC	CASSVGGGTYQETQYF
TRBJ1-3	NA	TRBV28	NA	TGTGCCAGCAGTTCCCCGGGACTGAGGTCCTCTGGAAACACCATATATTTT	CASSSPGLRSSGNTIYF
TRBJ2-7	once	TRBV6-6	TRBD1	TGTGCCAGCAGTTTGCCCGGACAGGGCTACGAGCAGTACTTC	CASSLPGQGYEQYF
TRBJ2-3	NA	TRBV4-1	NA	TGCGCCAGCAGCCAAGGTGCCAGAGGCCCGGATACGCAGTATTTT	CASSQGARGPDTQYF
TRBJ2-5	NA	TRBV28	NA	TGTGCCAGCAGTTTTAAGGCGGCCCAAGCCCAGTACTTC	CASSFKAAQAQYF
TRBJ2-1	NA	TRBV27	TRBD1	TGTGCCAGCAGTCTCCGGGACAGGCAATACAATGAGCAGTTCTTC	CASSLRDRQYNEQFF
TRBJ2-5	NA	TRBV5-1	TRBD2	TGCGCCAGCAGCTTATCCTTAGCGGGGGGGCCCCCGAGCTTTGAGACCCAGTACTTC	CASSLSLAGGPPSFETQYF
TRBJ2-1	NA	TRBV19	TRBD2	TGTGCCAGTAGGTCTGGGGACTACTACAATGAGCAGTTCTTC	CASRSGDYYNEQFF
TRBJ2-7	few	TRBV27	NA	TGTGCCAGCAGTTTAATCGGTTACGAGCAGTACTTC	CASSLIGYEQYF
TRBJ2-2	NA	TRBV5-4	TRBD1	TGTGCCAGCAGCTTCGTCGACAGGGACACCGGGGAGCTGTTTTTT	CASSFVDRDTGELFF
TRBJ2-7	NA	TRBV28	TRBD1	TGTGCCAGCAGTCGTACAGGGGGACTCTACGAGCAGTACTTC	CASSRTGGLYEQYF
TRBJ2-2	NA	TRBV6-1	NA	TGTGCCAGCAGTAGGACAGAGTACACCGGGGAGCTGTTTTTT	CASSRTEYTGELFF
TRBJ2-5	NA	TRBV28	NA	TGTGCCAGCAGAACGGACTGGGAGACCCAGTACTTC	CASRTDWETQYF
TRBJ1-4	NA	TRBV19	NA	TGTGCCAGTAGCGCGATGGACTTGGGGTATGTGACTAATGAAAAACTGTTTTTT	CASSAMDLGYVTNEKLFF
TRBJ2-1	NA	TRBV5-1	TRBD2	TGCGCCAGCAGCTTGGATTGGGCGTCCCGGGGGGGCTTTAGTGAGCAGTTCTTC	CASSLDWASRGGFSEQFF
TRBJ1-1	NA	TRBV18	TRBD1	TGTGCCAGCTCACCCATGCGACAGGGGATGAACACTGAAGCTTTCTTT	CASSPMRQGMNTEAFF
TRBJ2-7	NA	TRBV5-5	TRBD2	TGTGCCAGCACGCCGGGAGGACGCTCCTACGAGCAGTACTTC	CASTPGGRSYEQYF
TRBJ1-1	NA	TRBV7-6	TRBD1	TGTGCCAGCAGCTTAGACGGGACAGGGGACACCCGGGGCACTGAAGCTTTCTTT	CASSLDGTGDTRGTEAFF
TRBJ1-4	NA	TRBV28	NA	TGTGCCAGCAGAGCAGGGCCCGAGGAAAAACTGTTTTTT	CASRAGPEEKLFF
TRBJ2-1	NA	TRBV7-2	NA	TGTGCCAGCAGCTTAGGTGGTAGAAATCGCAATGAGCAGTTCTTC	CASSLGGRNRNEQFF
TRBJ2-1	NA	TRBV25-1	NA	TGTGCCAGCAGTCCATCAGGGTGGTATGAGCAGTTCTTC	CASSPSGWYEQFF
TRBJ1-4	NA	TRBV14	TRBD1	TGTGCCAGCAGCCAAGTTCCCGGGACAGGGAACGAAAAACTGTTTTTT	CASSQVPGTGNEKLFF
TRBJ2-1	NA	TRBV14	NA	TGTGCCAGCAGCCAAGATACAAATGAGCAGTTCTTC	CASSQDTNEQFF
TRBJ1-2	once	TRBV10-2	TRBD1	TGCGCCAGCAGTGCAGGGGGCGGGAGCTATGGCTACACCTTC	CASSAGGGSYGYTF
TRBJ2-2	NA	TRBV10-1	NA	TGCGCCAGCAGTGAGGACTACAACACCGGGGAGCTGTTTTTT	CASSEDYNTGELFF
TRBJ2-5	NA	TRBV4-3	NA	TGCGCCAGCAGCCAAGATCCGGGGGAAGGGGTGGAGACCCAGTACTTC	CASSQDPGEGVETQYF
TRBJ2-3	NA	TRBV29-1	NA	TGCAGCGTTGAAGATGCAGGGGCTGGAGATACGCAGTATTTT	CSVEDAGAGDTQYF
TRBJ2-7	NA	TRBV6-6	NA	TGTGCCAGCAGTTACTCGGGGAGGGAGCAGTACTTC	CASSYSGREQYF
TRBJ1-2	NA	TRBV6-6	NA	TGTGCCAGCAGTTACCAGCGGACCGAACACTATGGCTACACCTTC	CASSYQRTEHYGYTF
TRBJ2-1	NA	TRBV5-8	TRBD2	TGTGCCAGCAGCTTTCGGGGGGGCTCCTACAATGAGCAGTTCTTC	CASSFRGGSYNEQFF
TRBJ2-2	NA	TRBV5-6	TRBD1	TGTGCCAGCAGCTTGGACAGGGGGCTCACCGGGGAGCTGTTTTTT	CASSLDRGLTGELFF
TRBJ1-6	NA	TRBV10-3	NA	TGTGCCATCAGAGAATTAAGGGAGGGGAATTCACCCCTCCACTTT	CAIRELREGNSPLHF
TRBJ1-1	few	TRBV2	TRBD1	TGTGCCAGCCTCCGGGACAGGGAAACTGAAGCTTTCTTT	CASLRDRETEAFF